The rows below give T cell receptor beta chains drawn from one sample of a study of T cell responses to AZD1222 COVID-19 vaccine. Sequencing was performed with immunoSEQ multiplex PCR; in TCRdb, only in-frame clones are kept and a portion is missing. This table holds some 150,000 clones, about 92% found once. This specimen was peripheral blood, taken on day 0 of MenACWY control vaccination. These receptors originate from an adult in good health. Both conserved end residues are part of each CDR3. D genes are given only for firm matches. Only part of the rows carry a size: once, few, many, or a class if the clone is expanded.

V gene,J gene,clone size,D gene,CDR3 DNA,CDR3 protein
TRBV28,TRBJ1-1,.,TRBD1,TGTGCCAGCAGTCCCCAGGGGGACGTGAACACTGAAGCTTTCTTT,CASSPQGDVNTEAFF
TRBV18,TRBJ2-2,.,TRBD1,TGTGCCAGCTCACCTTGGGGGACAGGGAGGATCGACACCGGGGAGCTGTTTTTT,CASSPWGTGRIDTGELFF
TRBV25-1,TRBJ1-4,once,.,TGTGCCAGCAGTCGGTTTAATGAAAAACTGTTTTTT,CASSRFNEKLFF
TRBV7-3,TRBJ2-7,.,.,TGTGCCAGCAGCTTAAATAGGGGCGGCGAGCAGTACTTC,CASSLNRGGEQYF
TRBV3-1/TRBV3-2,TRBJ1-1,.,.,TGTGCCAGCAGCCAATACTCTAGGACAGTGAACACTGAAGCTTTCTTT,CASSQYSRTVNTEAFF
TRBV4-1,TRBJ2-1,.,TRBD2,TGCGCCAGCAGCCCCAAATCTTTAGCGGGAGACCGGCGGGAGCAGTTCTTC,CASSPKSLAGDRREQFF
TRBV6-5,TRBJ1-5,.,TRBD1,TGTGCCAGCAGGGTAGGACAGGGGGGCAATCAGCCCCAGCATTTT,CASRVGQGGNQPQHF
TRBV10-3,TRBJ2-1,.,.,TGTGCCATCACCCCTGTCCGGGACACTCCCTACAATGAGCAGTTCTTC,CAITPVRDTPYNEQFF
TRBV5-1,TRBJ2-3,.,TRBD2,TGCGCCAGCAGCTTGGGGGTAGCGGGTCTCCCAGATACGCAGTATTTT,CASSLGVAGLPDTQYF
TRBV28,TRBJ1-3,once,.,TGTGCCAGCAGTTTTGAGGGCTTTGGAAACACCATATATTTT,CASSFEGFGNTIYF
TRBV7-9,TRBJ1-6,.,TRBD1,TGTGCCAGCAACAGGGGGGGCAGTGAATCACCCCTCCACTTT,CASNRGGSESPLHF
TRBV19,TRBJ1-5,.,.,TGTGCCAGTAGTATCTCACGGGGCAATCAGCCCCAGCATTTT,CASSISRGNQPQHF
TRBV2,TRBJ1-1,once,.,TGTGCCAGCAGTCAACAGGGCCCGGCCACTGAAGCTTTCTTT,CASSQQGPATEAFF